The rows below give T cell receptor beta chains drawn from one sample of a study of T cell responses to AZD1222 COVID-19 vaccine. Sequencing used immunoSEQ multiplex PCR; TCRdb keeps in-frame clones, though not all of them. The table records 90,000 to 150,000 clones, roughly 90% of them present only once. The sample here was peripheral blood, taken on day 0 of AZD1222 vaccination. These receptors all come from an adult in good health. Both conserved end residues are part of each CDR3. The D gene is left open where the match is weak. Not every row has a clone size; where given, it reads once, few, many or a size class.

d_gene | j_gene | abundance | v_gene | CDR3nt | CDR3aa
. | TRBJ1-1 | . | TRBV6-2/TRBV6-3 | TGTGCCAGCAGTTACGCGGGCTGGACGCTAAAGGGTGAAGCTTTCTTT | CASSYAGWTLKGEAFF
. | TRBJ2-7 | . | TRBV24-1 | TGTGCCACCGCAGTCCTGGGCACCGAAGTTTTGATCGAGCAGTACTTC | CATAVLGTEVLIEQYF
. | TRBJ2-5 | . | TRBV19 | TGTGCCAGTAGTATTACAGGGTGGGGCGAGACCCAGTACTTC | CASSITGWGETQYF
. | TRBJ2-5 | . | TRBV6-6 | TGTGCCAGCAGTTACTCGGAGACCCAGTACTTC | CASSYSETQYF
. | TRBJ1-2 | once | TRBV19 | TGTGCCAGTATAGCACAGGGAAGGGGAGGCTACACCTTC | CASIAQGRGGYTF
. | TRBJ2-2 | . | TRBV3-1/TRBV3-2 | TGTGCCAGCAGCCAAGGTCAGCGGGCCACCGGGGAGCTGTTTTTT | CASSQGQRATGELFF
TRBD2 | TRBJ2-7 | once | TRBV10-3 | TGTGCCATCATGGGAATAGCGGGGGGCGAGCAGTACTTC | CAIMGIAGGEQYF
. | TRBJ2-5 | . | TRBV5-1 | TGCGCCAGCAGCTTTGCAGGGGTTTGGGAGACCCAGTACTTC | CASSFAGVWETQYF
. | TRBJ1-5 | . | TRBV7-8 | TGTGCCAGCAGCTCGCAGGGGACTGATCAGCCCCAGCATTTT | CASSSQGTDQPQHF
. | TRBJ2-4 | . | TRBV19 | TGTGCCAGTAGTATAGCTAATGGGAAGGCCAAAAACATTCAGTACTTC | CASSIANGKAKNIQYF
TRBD1 | TRBJ2-2 | . | TRBV5-5 | TGTGCCAACCTTACAGGGGGACCTGAGTCGAACACCGGGGAGCTGTTTTTT | CANLTGGPESNTGELFF
TRBD1 | TRBJ2-7 | . | TRBV6-5 | TGTGCCAGCAGTCCACCGGGACAGGGCGCCTACGAGCAGTACTTC | CASSPPGQGAYEQYF
. | TRBJ1-2 | . | TRBV4-2 | TGTGCCAGCAGCCGTTCGGGGATCAGCTATGGCTACACCTTC | CASSRSGISYGYTF
. | TRBJ1-2 | . | TRBV5-1 | TGCGCCAGCAGCTTGGCAGCAGGGGATGGCTACACCTTC | CASSLAAGDGYTF
TRBD2 | TRBJ2-5 | . | TRBV7-9 | TGTGCCAGCAGCTTAGGGTCCGGGACTAGAGGGCCCCAGTACTTC | CASSLGSGTRGPQYF
. | TRBJ2-7 | . | TRBV5-5 | TGTGCCAGCAGCTTGAAAGGCAGATCGTTTACCTACGAGCAGTACTTC | CASSLKGRSFTYEQYF
. | TRBJ1-2 | . | TRBV5-4 | TGTGCCAGCAGCTTTGGGCAGGGGAACTATGGCTACACCTTC | CASSFGQGNYGYTF
. | TRBJ2-6 | . | TRBV19 | TGTGCCAGTAAATTAGGGGGGAGAGGGGCCAACGTCCTGACTTTC | CASKLGGRGANVLTF
. | TRBJ1-1 | few | TRBV3-1/TRBV3-2 | TGTGCCAGCAGCCAAGGCGGACTGAACACTGAAGCTTTCTTT | CASSQGGLNTEAFF
TRBD1 | TRBJ1-2 | . | TRBV2 | TGTGCCAGCAGTGAAGGGCAGGGGGCATACTATGGCTACACCTTC | CASSEGQGAYYGYTF
TRBD1 | TRBJ1-4 | . | TRBV11-1 | TGTGCCAGCATCCCAGGGGTAAACAGGGGTAATGAAAAACTGTTTTTT | CASIPGVNRGNEKLFF
TRBD1 | TRBJ1-3 | . | TRBV10-3 | TGTGCCATCAGTGAGACCGGACAGGGACCGGGAAACACCATATATTTT | CAISETGQGPGNTIYF
TRBD1 | TRBJ1-2 | . | TRBV19 | TGTGCCAGTAGTATAGGGGACAGGGGGTATGGCTACACCTTC | CASSIGDRGYGYTF
TRBD1 | TRBJ2-1 | . | TRBV5-4 | TGTGCCAGCAGCTACGGGACAGGGGTCATCGAGCAGTTCTTC | CASSYGTGVIEQFF
. | TRBJ2-3 | . | TRBV7-2 | TGTGCCAGCAGCTTCTTTTACACAGATACGCAGTATTTT | CASSFFYTDTQYF
. | TRBJ1-3 | . | TRBV5-8 | TGTGCCAGCAGCCCTAGACAGTCCTACTCTGGAAACACCATATATTTT | CASSPRQSYSGNTIYF
. | TRBJ1-2 | . | TRBV5-3 | TGTGCCAGAAGCTTGGAGGCAGCTAACTATGGCTACACCTTC | CARSLEAANYGYTF
. | TRBJ1-2 | once | TRBV6-6 | TGTGCCAGCAGTCCACAGGGAAGGTATGGCTACACCTTC | CASSPQGRYGYTF
. | TRBJ1-3 | . | TRBV18 | TGTGCCAGCTCACCACAGGGGCTCCCTGGAAACACCATATATTTT | CASSPQGLPGNTIYF
TRBD1 | TRBJ1-2 | . | TRBV19 | TGTGCCAGTAGAGGACAGGGAGGCTATGGCTACACCTTC | CASRGQGGYGYTF
. | TRBJ1-5 | few | TRBV6-1 | TGTGCCAGCAGTGACCTGAAGGGTAGCAATCAGCCCCAGCATTTT | CASSDLKGSNQPQHF
. | TRBJ1-1 | once | TRBV12-3/TRBV12-4 | TGTGCCAGCAGTTATACAGGGTACACTGAAGCTTTCTTT | CASSYTGYTEAFF
TRBD2 | TRBJ2-5 | . | TRBV6-2/TRBV6-3 | TGTGCCAGCAGTTACTCTATACTAGCGGGGGCAAAAAGAGAGACCCAGTACTTC | CASSYSILAGAKRETQYF
. | TRBJ2-2 | few | TRBV13 | TGTGCCAGCAGCTTAGGTGGGCAGGGCCCGAACACCGGGGAGCTGTTTTTT | CASSLGGQGPNTGELFF
. | TRBJ1-1 | . | TRBV7-9 | TGTGCCAGCAGCTTCGGACAGCTCATGAACACTGAAGCTTTCTTT | CASSFGQLMNTEAFF
. | TRBJ2-5 | . | TRBV5-1 | TGCGCCAGCAGCTTGGAAGGCGCCCGCACAGGGCAAGAGACCCAGTACTTC | CASSLEGARTGQETQYF
. | TRBJ1-6 | once | TRBV9 | TGTGCCAGCAGCGTAGCTCTGGGAATCGATTCACCCCTCCACTTT | CASSVALGIDSPLHF
TRBD1 | TRBJ1-2 | . | TRBV9 | TGTGCCAGCAGCGTAGAGCCGACAGGGGTTGGGGGCTACACCTTC | CASSVEPTGVGGYTF
. | TRBJ2-7 | . | TRBV13 | TGTGCCAGCAGCTTAGGCGGGTTCTCCTTGGGGGAGCAGTACTTC | CASSLGGFSLGEQYF
TRBD1 | TRBJ1-2 | . | TRBV11-2 | TGTGCCAGCAGCTCGACAGGGGGGAACTATGGCTACACCTTC | CASSSTGGNYGYTF
TRBD2 | TRBJ2-5 | . | TRBV5-1 | TGCGCCAGCAGTACCGGGCCGAGCGGGGGGCCCCAAGAGACCCAGTACTTC | CASSTGPSGGPQETQYF
. | TRBJ2-5 | . | TRBV6-5 | TGTGCCAGCAGGAGGGCCTTAGAGACCCAGTACTTC | CASRRALETQYF
. | TRBJ1-5 | . | TRBV4-1 | TGCGCCAGCAGCCAACGGTTGAGTCAGCCCCAGCATTTT | CASSQRLSQPQHF
. | TRBJ2-1 | . | TRBV24-1 | TGTGCCACGTCATCGGGGACTGAGCAGTTCTTC | CATSSGTEQFF
. | TRBJ2-2 | . | TRBV4-1 | TGCGCCAGCAGCCAAGTGGCCGGGGAGCTGTTTTTT | CASSQVAGELFF
. | TRBJ1-1 | once | TRBV2 | TGTGCCAGCAAAGACTGGAAGAACACTGAAGCTTTCTTT | CASKDWKNTEAFF
TRBD1 | TRBJ2-7 | . | TRBV5-6 | TGTGCCAGCAGCCTCCGGACAGGGATAAGGTACGAGCAGTACTTC | CASSLRTGIRYEQYF
. | TRBJ1-2 | . | TRBV7-2 | TGTGCCAGCAGCTTGCGGGACGGCTATGGCTACACCTTC | CASSLRDGYGYTF
TRBD2 | TRBJ2-1 | . | TRBV5-1 | TGCGCCAGCAGCTTAGCGGGGGCGACGAGGGAGCAGTTCTTC | CASSLAGATREQFF
. | TRBJ1-2 | . | TRBV11-2 | TGTGCCAGCAGCTTAGGGGGGCGACTGTCAGCCTATGGCTACACCTTC | CASSLGGRLSAYGYTF
TRBD2 | TRBJ2-1 | . | TRBV4-1 | TGCGCCAGCAGCCCTACCCGCTCTAGCGGGGGCGAGCAGTTCTTC | CASSPTRSSGGEQFF
. | TRBJ2-3 | . | TRBV7-2 | TGTGCCAGCAGCTTAGTCGTCAGGGCAGATACGCAGTATTTT | CASSLVVRADTQYF
. | TRBJ1-1 | . | TRBV6-5 | TGTGCCAGCAGCCCCGGGACCCTGGGGACTGAAGCTTTCTTT | CASSPGTLGTEAFF
. | TRBJ2-5 | . | TRBV11-2 | TGTGCCAGCAGCTTACTCCTGCTAGGGTTGGGCCAAGAGACCCAGTACTTC | CASSLLLLGLGQETQYF